These 25 T cell receptor delta chains were all obtained from the same sample, sequenced in a study of gamma-delta chains in newborns, infants, children. TCRdb re-called the reads with CATT. This table holds 5,500 to 6,500 delta-chain clones, approximately 1.9% found once. The material sequenced was blood. These receptors all come from a child who was a newborn, infant or young child, either healthy, febrile or measles-vaccinated (not recorded which).

This clone was observed a few times. This may come from a read error, since a much larger clone is one base off. The rearrangement links TRDV2 to TRDJ3, with TRDD3 as a possible D gene (6 bases). The CDR3 runs to 19 residues. Per germline, CDR1 GEAIGNYY and CDR2 EKD. CDR3 sequence: CACDTAGGPSSWGTRQMFF. Here the CDR3 DNA reads TGTGCCTGTGACACCGCCGGGGGCCCCAGCTCCTGGGGCACCCGACAGATGTTTTTC.

In regard to this clone: The translation of this DNA and the TCRdb protein of a much larger clone differ at residue 3, probably owing to a read error; the protein shown here is translated from the DNA. The chain is built from TRDV2 and TRDJ3; 11 positions agree with TRDD3. Germline V gives CDR1 GEAIGNYY, CDR2 EKD. This CDR3 contains 18 residues. The chain's CDR3 is CARDKVLGDTWDTRQMFF. CDR3 DNA: TGTGCCCGTGACAAAGTACTGGGGGATACCTGGGACACCCGACAGATGTTTTTC.

This clone has only a few counts. A read error likely explains this, since a far larger clone differs by one base. The sample contains more than one DNA sequence encoding this CDR3. This rearrangement joins TRDV2 to TRDJ2, with 8 bases matching TRDD3. The V gene end was trimmed by 4 bases and the J gene end by 3 bases; junction bases not matched to a gene: 3. This CDR3 contains 14 residues. CDR1 is GEAIGNYY, CDR2 EKD, per germline. CDR3 nucleotide sequence: TGTGCCTGTGATACCTGGGGGATGACAGCACAACTCTTCTTT. Its translation: CACDTWGMTAQLFF.

This clone has more than one count but fewer than ten. This DNA translates differently at residue 6 from the TCRdb protein, which is that of a much larger clone; a read error is likely, and the protein shown is the DNA's own translation. The chain carries TRDV2 and TRDJ3; 10 bases fit TRDD3. The CDR3 covers 19 residues. The V gene's germline CDR1 is GEAIGNYY and CDR2 EKD. V shed 1 base and J 0 bases; nucleotides not matched to a gene: 5. The CDR3 loop is CACDTVGGYSSWDTRQMFF. CDR3 in DNA: TGTGCCTGTGACACTGTTGGGGGATACAGCTCCTGGGACACCCGACAGATGTTTTTC.

Comments on this clone: This likely traces to a read error, being one base from a far larger clone. The gene calls are TRDV2 and TRDJ3; TRDD3 might be the D (5 bases). The CDR3 covers 22 residues. CDR1 and CDR2 (germline): GEAIGNYY, EKD. This chain's CDR3 is CACDTVMGMGDISSWDTRQVFF. Written as DNA, the CDR3 is TGTGCCTGTGACACCGTAATGGGAATGGGAGATATCAGCTCCTGGGACACCCGACAGGTGTTTTTC.

On this clone: Just one base apart from a much larger clone, this may be a read error. The chain couples TRDV2 to TRDJ1, with 8 positions matching TRDD3. The CDR3 spans 22 residues. The germline gives CDR1 GEAIGNYY, CDR2 EKD. Here the CDR3 DNA reads TGTGCCAGTGACACTATTTTATACAAGGACGCTGTACTGGGGGCTTACACCGATAAACTCATCTTT. Amino acids: CASDTILYKDAVLGAYTDKLIF.

Judged by abundance, this clone is medium-sized (0.01 to 0.1%). This likely traces to a read error, being one base from a far larger clone. The same CDR3 also results from other DNA sequences found in this sample. The chain employs TRDV2 and TRDJ3; 10 bases match TRDD3. This CDR3 region has 18 residues. The germline gives CDR1 GEAIGNYY, CDR2 EKD. The DNA for the CDR3 is TGTGCCTGCGACACCGCTGGGGGATACTCCTGGGACACCCGACAGATGTTTTTC. Encoded protein: CACDTAGGYSWDTRQMFF.

This clone was recorded a few times. A much more abundant neighbour one base away suggests this may be a read error. Distinct nucleotide sequences in the sample also encode this CDR3. The chain employs TRDV2 and TRDJ2, with D perhaps matching TRDD3 (6 bases). V lost 0 bases and J 5 bases, leaving 9 bases between the germline ends. This CDR3 is 14 amino acids long. Germline V lookup: CDR1 GEAIGNYY, CDR2 EKD. The CDR3 here is CACDTLGFTAQLFF. The DNA for the CDR3 is TGTGCCTGTGACACCCTGGGGTTTACAGCACAACTCTTCTTT.

This clone counts as medium-sized. Different DNA sequences within this sample yield the same CDR3. The chain combines TRDV2 with TRDJ3; D may be TRDD3 (5 bases). This CDR3 spans 18 amino acids. Germline V lookup: CDR1 GEAIGNYY, CDR2 EKD. Trimming removed 0 bases from V and 1 base from J, with 12 bases in between. DNA of the CDR3: TGTGCCTGTGACACCTGGGGCCGCGGGTCCTGGGACACCCGACAGATGTTTTTC. Translation: CACDTWGRGSWDTRQMFF.

By share of the sample, this clone is medium-sized. A far larger clone is one base from this, pointing to a likely read error. Other nucleotide sequences from this sample produce the same CDR3. This chain joins TRDV2 and TRDJ3, with TRDD3 matching 10 bases. CDR3 length: 18 residues. Germline CDR1 reads GEAIGNYY; CDR2 reads EKD. The CDR3 DNA is TGCGCCTGTGACACCGCTGGGGGATACTCCTGGGACACCCGACAGATGTTTTTC. Its translation: CACDTAGGYSWDTRQMFF.

As to this clone: Possible read error: a much larger clone is one base away. CDR3 nucleotide sequence: TGTGCCTGTGACATCATGGGGGTTGATCCCACCGATAAACTCATCTTT. This encodes CACDIMGVDPTDKLIF. V gene TRDV2 combines with J gene TRDJ1; D possibly corresponds to TRDD3 (6 bases). Trimming shortened V by 2 bases and J by 1 base, and 16 bases separated the two germline ends. The CDR3 runs 16 residues. Germline CDR1 reads GEAIGNYY; CDR2 reads EKD.

This clone is medium-sized in the sample. The rearrangement links TRDV2 to TRDJ3; D is perhaps TRDD3 (5 bases). V was clipped by 3 bases and J by 1 base, with 12 bases between them. CDR1 GEAIGNYY and CDR2 EKD come from the germline V gene. CDR3 length: 17 residues. The CDR3 here is CACDSVLESWDTRQMFF. DNA for the CDR3: TGTGCCTGTGACTCAGTACTGGAGTCCTGGGACACCCGACAGATGTTTTTC.

Remarks on this clone: It differs at one base from a far larger clone, so likely a read error. At the DNA level, this CDR3 is encoded by other sequences in the same sample as well. The chain joins TRDV2 to TRDJ3, with 10 bases matching TRDD3. The CDR3 contains 18 residues. Germline V gene lookup returns CDR1 GEAIGNYY and CDR2 EKD. CDR3 in DNA: TGTGCCTGCGACACTGGGGGATGGAGCTCCTGGGACACCCGACAGATGTTTTTC. It encodes CACDTGGWSSWDTRQMFF.

In this sample, this clone is medium-sized. The same CDR3 arises from other DNA sequences in this sample as well. CDR3 nucleotide sequence: TGTGCCTTTAGTGCGGGGGATAGCTCCTGGGACACCCGACAGATGTTTTTC. It is translated as CAFSAGDSSWDTRQMFF. The chain combines TRDV3 with TRDJ3; 8 bases are a match to TRDD3. V lost 0 bases to trimming and J lost 0 bases; unmatched junction nucleotides: 4. The CDR3 is 17 amino acids. The germline V gene has CDR1 TVYSNPD and CDR2 GDNSRS (reference sequence).

Points on this clone: The protein recorded in TCRdb matches a much larger clone and deviates from this DNA's translation at residue 13, suggesting a read error; the protein here is obtained by translating the DNA. The V and J genes are TRDV2 and TRDJ3; 8 positions match TRDD3. The CDR3 covers 19 residues. CDR1 is GEAIGNYY and CDR2 is EKD in the germline V gene. CDR3 sequence (DNA): TGTGCCTGTGACCCGGCCTGGGGGAGCAGCTCCTGGGGCACCCGACAGATGTTTTTC. Amino acids: CACDPAWGSSSWGTRQMFF.

This clone was seen a handful of times. A single base separates this from a much larger clone, so it may be a read error. Other DNA sequences within the sample encode an identical CDR3. The J gene is TRDJ1, the V gene TRDV1; D is perhaps TRDD3 (8 bases). Germline lookup yields CDR1 TSWWSYY and CDR2 QGS. The V end lost 8 bases, the J end lost 0 bases, and 31 bases lay between the germline ends. CDR3 length: 20 residues. Here the CDR3 DNA reads TGTGCTCTTCGCGGCCTTCCTTTTCCTACTGGGGGGTGGTACACCGATAAACTCATCTTT. The encoded protein is CALRGLPFPTGGWYTDKLIF.

This clone was observed a handful of times. It differs at one base from a far larger clone, so likely a read error. Distinct nucleotide sequences in the sample also encode this CDR3. The genes are TRDV2 and TRDJ2; 13 bases are shared with TRDD3. The CDR3 is 16 amino acids. Germline V lookup: CDR1 GEAIGNYY, CDR2 EKD. The CDR3 here is CACFPLGDTETAQLFF. CDR3 DNA: TGTGCCTGTTTCCCACTGGGGGATACGGAGACAGCACAACTTTTCTTT.

This clone was observed a handful of times. TCRdb's protein, taken from a much larger clone, differs from this DNA's translation at residue 3, likely owing to a read error; the protein displayed comes from the DNA. V and J are TRDV2 and TRDJ3; weak D call: TRDD3 (5 bases). There are 19 residues in the CDR3. The germline gives CDR1 GEAIGNYY, CDR2 EKD. The CDR3 region is CARDTAGGPSSWDTRQMFF. CDR3 nucleotides: TGTGCCCGTGACACCGCCGGGGGCCCCAGCTCCTGGGACACCCGACAGATGTTTTTC.

Comments on this clone: One end of the junction is discordant with germline, which a read error may explain. The V and J genes are TRDV2 and TRDJ3; the match to TRDD3 covers 11 bases. Germline V gene sequence: CDR1 GEAIGNYY, CDR2 EKD. This CDR3 spans 19 amino acids. CDR3 sequence (DNA): TGTGCCTGTGACACCGTTGGTGGGGGATACGCCTGGGACACCCGACAGGTGTTTTTC. It specifies CACDTVGGGYAWDTRQVFF.

This clone was recorded a few times. The protein recorded in TCRdb matches a much larger clone and deviates from this DNA's translation at residue 6, suggesting a read error; the protein here is obtained by translating the DNA. The gene calls are TRDV2 and TRDJ3; 13 bases are a match to TRDD3. Trimming took 0 bases from V and 1 from J; bases not matched to a gene: 5. This CDR3 spans 20 amino acids. The germline V gene has CDR1 GEAIGNYY and CDR2 EKD. The CDR3 loop reads CACDTALGDTPSWDTRQMFF. DNA of the CDR3: TGTGCCTGTGACACCGCACTGGGGGATACGCCGTCCTGGGACACCCGACAGATGTTTTTC.

Judged by abundance, this clone is medium-sized. The V and J genes are TRDV2 and TRDJ3, with 9 bases aligning to TRDD3. Germline trimming cut 3 bases from V and 0 bases from J; bases unmatched to any gene: 8. This CDR3 contains 19 residues. CDR1 GEAIGNYY and CDR2 EKD come from the germline V gene. Written as DNA, the CDR3 is TGTGCCTGTGACTCGGTACTGGGGGACTACTCCTGGGACACCCGACAGATGTTTTTC. Protein sequence: CACDSVLGDYSWDTRQMFF.

This clone is deemed medium-sized. Other nucleotide sequences from this sample produce the same CDR3. CDR3: CACDTVSQRGIPAQLFF. The CDR3 DNA reads as TGTGCCTGTGACACCGTGAGTCAACGGGGGATACCGGCACAACTCTTCTTT. V and J are TRDV2 and TRDJ2; 9 bases are shared with TRDD3. This CDR3 is built from 17 residues. The trim removed 0 bases at V and 8 bases at J, leaving 12 bases unmatched. Germline CDR1 GEAIGNYY, CDR2 EKD.

The chain uses TRDV2 and TRDJ2, with TRDD3 matching 7 bases. This CDR3 comprises 15 residues. V lost 3 bases, J lost 16 bases, and 19 bases stayed unmatched. Germline V lookup: CDR1 GEAIGNYY, CDR2 EKD. Written as DNA, the CDR3 is TGTGCCTGTGACGGGGTGGGGGAGCTGACAGCACGACCCTTCTTT. Protein product: CACDGVGELTARPFF.

The sample holds a few counts of this clone. The protein held in TCRdb is that of a much larger clone and does not match this DNA's translation at residue 10, likely because of a read error; the protein shown is translated from the DNA. The chain joins TRDV2 to TRDJ2; TRDD3 agrees at 11 bases. The J segment lost 6 bases and the V segment lost 2 bases, leaving 4 bases of the junction unmatched. Germline lookup yields CDR1 GEAIGNYY and CDR2 EKD. The CDR3 has 15 residues. Here the CDR3 reads CACDNWGILAAQLFF. For the CDR3, the DNA is TGTGCCTGTGACAACTGGGGGATATTGGCAGCACAACTCTTCTTT.

Details on this clone: This likely reflects a read error, since a far larger clone is one base away. CDR3 region: CACDKLGDLTAQPFF. The DNA of the CDR3 is TGTGCCTGTGACAAACTGGGGGATTTGACAGCACAACCCTTCTTT. This chain uses TRDV2 with TRDJ2; 10 bases line up with TRDD3. This CDR3 contains 15 residues. Germline V gene sequence: CDR1 GEAIGNYY, CDR2 EKD.